This TCR beta chain is drawn from a study of blood T cell repertoires in COVID-19. Study context: From T cells, B-cell-depleted T cells, or PBMCs came the material, which was cDNA or gDNA.

CDR3 size: 17 residues. V gave up 2 bases and J gave up 1 base, with 15 bases separating them. CDR1 is MDHEN, CDR2 SYDVKM, per germline. Original methodology: Cell counts per sample came from amplifying reference gene primers. The data were produced by immunoSEQ multiplex PCR, yet TCRdb's version contains in-frame clones alone and is incomplete. The V and J calls and clone size come from that table; D and trimming were worked out from the DNA. Of about 400,000 clones in the sample, more than 85% are singletons; the top ten hold about 3%. Sequencing was carried out using peripheral blood. The genes are TRBV28 and TRBJ1-5; D remains ambiguous. The sequence was obtained from a human donor in a cohort sampled during active COVID-19. The CDR3 region is CASSLRPSFLSNQPQHF. For the CDR3, the DNA is TGTGCCAGCAGTTTACGTCCGTCGTTCTTAAGCAATCAGCCCCAGCATTTT.